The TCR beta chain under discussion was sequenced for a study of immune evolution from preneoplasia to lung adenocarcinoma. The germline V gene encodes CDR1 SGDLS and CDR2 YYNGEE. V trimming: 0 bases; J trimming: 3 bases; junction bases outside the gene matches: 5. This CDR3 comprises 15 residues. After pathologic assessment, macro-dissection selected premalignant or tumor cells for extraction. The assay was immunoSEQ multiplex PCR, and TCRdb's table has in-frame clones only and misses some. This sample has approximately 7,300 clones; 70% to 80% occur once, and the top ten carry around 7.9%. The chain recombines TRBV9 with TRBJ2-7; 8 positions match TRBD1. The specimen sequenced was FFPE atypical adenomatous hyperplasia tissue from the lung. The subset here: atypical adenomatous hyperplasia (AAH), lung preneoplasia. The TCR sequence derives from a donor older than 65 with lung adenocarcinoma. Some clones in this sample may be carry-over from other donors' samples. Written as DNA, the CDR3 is TGTGCCAGCAGCGTAGCAGGGGGCAGTTTCTACGAGCAGTACTTC. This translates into CASSVAGGSFYEQYF. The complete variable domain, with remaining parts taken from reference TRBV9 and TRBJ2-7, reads DSGVTQTPKHLITATGQRVTLRCSPRSGDLSVYWYQQSLDQGLQFLIQYYNGEERAKGNILERFSAQQFPDLHSELNLSSLELGDSALYFCASSVAGGSFYEQYFGPGTRLTVT.